This T cell receptor beta chain was sequenced in a study of cytomegalovirus exposure and HLA in healthy donors (dated by TCRdb to 2015 to 2018). General notes on the study: A later analysis indicated that the 95 to 150 validation repertoires were generated on the platform also employed for the approximately 670 repertoires of the first cohort. The study aimed to test whether cataloging public T cell receptors could reveal signatures of past pathogen exposure. Besides the first cohort of roughly 640 subjects, a separate validation cohort made up of about 120 different subjects was used. To predict cytomegalovirus infection status, the study brought together high-throughput TCR immunosequencing, statistical association of individual TCRs with disease status, and machine learning. Broader findings and caveats from the paper: A few of the identified cytomegalovirus-associated TCR beta chains were confirmed in vitro to be specific for cytomegalovirus antigens. In a later analysis, TCRs clustered in the first cohort were found to also tend to co-occur in the 120 or so validation repertoires, with 90% to 95% of cluster scores above 0. According to the authors, the approach could potentially be generalized to other disease states and immunological phenotypes. A later analysis lacked HLA typing for the validation cohort, so it scored co-occurrence in that cohort across all 110 or so repertoires. A total of 150 or so TCR beta chains were listed by the study as associated with cytomegalovirus. While some public TCRs were present in many individuals, most TCR sequences turned up only very rarely across donors. The classifier was reported to diagnose cytomegalovirus status with high specificity and sensitivity in both the original and validation cohorts.

Note on this clone: It has no known antigen specificity. No much larger clone is present one base from it, and per-base qualities are unavailable.

CDR1 and CDR2, looked up from the germline V gene, are LGHNA and YSLEER. The cysteine opens and the phenylalanine closes a CDR3 of 15 amino acids. The DNA shown is the 45-base CDR3, in frame from base 1. Trimming removed 6 bases from V and 4 bases from J, leaving 16 bases between the germline ends. Library method: the immunoSEQ multiplex PCR assay. Per the source publication's procedure: A statistical classification framework was developed to diagnose cytomegalovirus status using the catalog of TCR beta chain sequences. The source is immuneACCESS, and TCRdb retained only in-frame sequences with V and J called. Part of the clones is not carried over; for the studies checked, unresolved V genes explain less than half of this, and the remainder is unexplained. V, J and clone size are taken as reported in that table, and D and trimming were inferred from the DNA itself. The sample profile shows 150,000 to 200,000 clones; around four fifths of them were found once. The biggest ten clones account for around 7% of the sample.

The donors belonged to the validation cohort of over a hundred subjects, which was separate from the approximately 700-subject first cohort. The sample taken for sequencing was PBMCs. Recombination linked TRBV4-3 to TRBJ1-5; tentative D gene TRBD1, with 5 bases matching. The source is a man aged 18-30 years in good health and CMV-seropositive. The CDR3 region reads CASSRTFQDNQPQHF. At the DNA level, the sequence is TGCGCCAGCAGTAGGACATTCCAGGATAATCAGCCCCAGCATTTT.